This paragraph reports one T cell receptor (beta chain). This specimen belongs to a study of cytomegalovirus exposure and HLA in healthy donors. PCR used 60 Vbeta primers and 13 Jbeta primers. Here immunoSEQ multiplex PCR was the method, and the copy in TCRdb shows in-frame clones only, minus some. The profile covers roughly 160,000 clones, with 84% appearing a single time and roughly 1% taken by the ten largest. Germline V gene lookup returns CDR1 MDHEN and CDR2 SYDVKM. V lost 8 bases, J lost 2 bases, and 19 bases lay in between. This CDR3 has 15 amino acids. The chain couples TRBV28 to TRBJ2-7; D is perhaps TRBD1 (6 bases). Sequences were obtained from PBMCs. The TCR comes from a man aged 25 to 40 in good health and CMV-seronegative. CDR3 sequence (DNA): TGTGCCAGCGAAACTCGAGGGGGAATTACCTACGAGCAGTACTTC. Translated: CASETRGGITYEQYF.